The rows below give T cell receptor beta chains drawn from one sample of a study of blood T cells in healthy people across ages. TCRdb independently ran MiXCR on the 5' RACE reads; one entry per CDR3 protein. The repertoire holds some 1.4 million distinct CDR3 sequences, about 43% seen once, with less than 8% in the top ten. Source material: blood. All receptors come from a woman between 18 and 29 years old in good health. Both conserved end residues are part of each CDR3. D genes are given only for firm matches. Clone size, where shown, is once, few, many, or a class for clones that have expanded.

D gene	clone size	V gene	J gene	CDR3 DNA	CDR3 protein
TRBD2	.	TRBV3-1	TRBJ2-3	TGTGCCAGCAGCCAAGTGCTAGCGGTCACAGATACGCAGTATTTT	CASSQVLAVTDTQYF
.	.	TRBV7-2	TRBJ2-3	TGTGCCAGCAGCTTACAGGGGAGGATTGGCACAGATACGCAGTATTTT	CASSLQGRIGTDTQYF
.	.	TRBV12-3/TRBV12-4	TRBJ1-4	TGTGCCAGCACCCCCGACCACCTAAATGAAAAACTGTTTTTT	CASTPDHLNEKLFF
.	.	TRBV6-5	TRBJ1-2	TGTGCCAGCAGTTACTCGATGGGGGGTGGCTACACCTTC	CASSYSMGGGYTF
.	.	TRBV2	TRBJ2-5	TGTGCCAGCAGTCCGGGGAAAATCCAAGAGACCCAGTACTTC	CASSPGKIQETQYF
.	.	TRBV19	TRBJ2-1	TGTGCCAGTAAGGAGGGATCCGGGGGCGGGTACAATGAGCAGTTCTTC	CASKEGSGGGYNEQFF
.	.	TRBV2	TRBJ2-7	TGTGCCAGCAGTCCTCGACTAGTATCGTACTTC	CASSPRLVSYF
.	.	TRBV30	TRBJ1-4	TGTGCCTGGAACCGGGACGGAGCCAAACTGTTTTTT	CAWNRDGAKLFF
.	few	TRBV12-3/TRBV12-4	TRBJ2-7	TGTGCCAGCAGTTTGCAGGGTCTCCTTTACGAGCAGTACTTC	CASSLQGLLYEQYF
.	.	TRBV6-6	TRBJ1-1	TGTGCCAGCTGTCCCGGACACCAGAACACTGAAGCTTTCTTT	CASCPGHQNTEAFF
TRBD1	few	TRBV6-2/TRBV6-3	TRBJ2-1	TGTGCCAGCAGTTACCAAAGACAGGGGGCATCCTACAATGAGCAGTTCTTC	CASSYQRQGASYNEQFF
.	.	TRBV2	TRBJ2-6	TGTGCCAGCAGTGGCTCGGTTGGGTTCTCTGGGGCCAACGTCCTGACTTTC	CASSGSVGFSGANVLTF
TRBD2	.	TRBV7-9	TRBJ2-2	TGTGCCAGCAGCTTAGCGGGGTCCAGCGGGAGGAGGGAGCTGTTTTTT	CASSLAGSSGRRELFF
TRBD2	.	TRBV3-1	TRBJ2-3	TGTGCCAGCAGCCAAGGTCGGTCTAGCGGGGGGGCTGTCGATACGCAGTATTTT	CASSQGRSSGGAVDTQYF
TRBD2	.	TRBV12-3/TRBV12-4	TRBJ2-4	TGTGCCAGCACCGCCCTCGGGGACCGGGGGGGAAACATTCAGTACTTC	CASTALGDRGGNIQYF
TRBD2	few	TRBV9	TRBJ2-5	TGTGCCAGCAGCCCCCGAACCGGGACTAGCGGGAGTATTCGGGAGACCCAGTACTTC	CASSPRTGTSGSIRETQYF
.	once	TRBV25-1	TRBJ1-2	TGTGCCAGCCGCCCCGACGCTAGGTATGGCTACACCTTC	CASRPDARYGYTF
.	.	TRBV29-1	TRBJ2-7	TGCAGCGTCCCGGAGGGGGGCGAGCAGTACTTC	CSVPEGGEQYF
TRBD2	.	TRBV20-1	TRBJ2-2	TGCAGTGCTAATACCGGGACTAGCGGCCACACCGGGGAGCTGTTTTTT	CSANTGTSGHTGELFF
.	.	TRBV20-1	TRBJ2-3	TGCGGTGCTACTCTACGGATAAGCACAGATACGCAGTATTTT	CGATLRISTDTQYF
TRBD2	few	TRBV12-3/TRBV12-4	TRBJ2-1	TGTGCCAGCAGTGACATCGGGAGGGTCAATGAGCAGTTCTTC	CASSDIGRVNEQFF
TRBD2	.	TRBV7-8	TRBJ2-7	TGTGCCAGCAGCAAAGAACCGGGACTAGCGGGCTCCTACAATGAGCAGTACTTC	CASSKEPGLAGSYNEQYF
TRBD1	.	TRBV29-1	TRBJ2-7	TGCAGCGTTGAATCTGGAGACAGGGGTTTCTCGCAGTACTTC	CSVESGDRGFSQYF
TRBD2	.	TRBV10-3	TRBJ2-1	TGTGCCATCAGACGGAGGGCTAGCGGAGACAATGAGCAGTTCTTC	CAIRRRASGDNEQFF
TRBD2	.	TRBV7-8	TRBJ2-7	TGTGCCAGCAGCTTAGTTGCGGGGGGGTTCTACGAGCAGTACTTC	CASSLVAGGFYEQYF
.	few	TRBV27	TRBJ1-4	TGTGCCAACCCGTGGGAAAAACTGTTTTTT	CANPWEKLFF
.	few	TRBV5-1	TRBJ2-1	TGCGCCAGCAGCTCTGCGGGAATAAGTCAGGGCAATGAGCAGTTCTTC	CASSSAGISQGNEQFF